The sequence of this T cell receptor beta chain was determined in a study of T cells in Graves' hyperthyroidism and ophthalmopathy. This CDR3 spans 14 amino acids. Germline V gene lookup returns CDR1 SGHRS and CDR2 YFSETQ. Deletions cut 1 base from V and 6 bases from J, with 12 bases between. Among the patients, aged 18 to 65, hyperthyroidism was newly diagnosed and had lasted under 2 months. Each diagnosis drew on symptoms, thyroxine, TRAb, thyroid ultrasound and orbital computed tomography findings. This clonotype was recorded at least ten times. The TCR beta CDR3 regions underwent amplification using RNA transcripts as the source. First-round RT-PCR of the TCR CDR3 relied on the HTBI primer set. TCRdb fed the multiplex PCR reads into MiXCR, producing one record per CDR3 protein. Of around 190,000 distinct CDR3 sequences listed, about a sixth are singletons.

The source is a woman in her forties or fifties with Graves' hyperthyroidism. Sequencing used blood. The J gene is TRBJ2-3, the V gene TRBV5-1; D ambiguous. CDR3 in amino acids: CASSLLGPRDTQYF. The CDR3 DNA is TGCGCCAGCAGCTTGCTCGGGCCCCGTGATACGCAGTATTTT. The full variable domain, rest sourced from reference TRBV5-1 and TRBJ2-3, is KAGVTQTPRYLIKTRGQQVTLSCSPISGHRSVSWYQQTPGQGLQFLFEYFSETQRNKGNFPGRFSGRQFSNSRSEMNVSTLELGDSALYLCASSLLGPRDTQYFGPGTRLTVL.